The 13 T cell receptor beta chains below all came from one sample that was sequenced in a study of tumor and adjacent non-tumor tissue in lung cancer. The library came from three nested PCR rounds adapted from ARM-PCR protocols. TCRdb independently ran MiXCR on the multiplex PCR reads; one entry per CDR3 protein. The sample lists 78,000 or so distinct CDR3 sequences, roughly 80% occurring once. RNA was extracted from bulk tissue without any cell sorting. Sample: lung tumor tissue. Receptors originate from a woman aged 45-65 years with non-small cell lung cancer.

In the case of this clonotype: The junction does not match germline at one end; this may be a read error. The chain recombines TRBV6-2 or TRBV6-3 with TRBJ2-7; TRBD2 agrees at 7 bases. Germline values: CDR1 MNHEY, CDR2 SVGEGT. This CDR3 region has 14 residues. The chain's CDR3 is CASTIAGNRREQYF. The CDR3 nucleotides are TGTGCTAGCACTATAGCGGGTAATAGGCGCGAGCAGTACTTC.

As for this clonotype: It is likely a read error, because the conserved phenylalanine at the end of the CDR3 is missing. The chain has TRBV14 and TRBJ2-5; possible D gene TRBD2, 6 bases. This CDR3 region has 13 residues. Germline V lookup: CDR1 SGHDN, CDR2 FVKESK. The CDR3, as DNA: TGTACCAGCAGCCATGCGGGAAGAGAGACCCAGTACTTA. This gives the protein CTSSHAGRETQYL.

Concerning this clonotype itself: The conserved closing phenylalanine or tryptophan is absent in this CDR3, likely reflecting a read error. The chain joins TRBV6-1 to TRBJ2-7, with D possibly being TRBD2 (6 bases). Germline CDR1 MNHNS, CDR2 SASEGT. The CDR3 sequence is 14 residues long. Trimming stripped 7 bases from V and 2 bases from J, with 15 bases between. The DNA for the CDR3 is TGTGCCAGCAATGGATTAGCGGCCCCCTACGAGCAGTACATC. Its protein is CASNGLAAPYEQYI.

Turning to this clonotype: Germline is not matched at one junction end, which may reflect a read error. This chain links TRBV29-1 with TRBJ2-5; D remains ambiguous. This CDR3 region has 13 residues. CDR1 is SQVTM and CDR2 is ANQGSEA in the germline V gene. The CDR3 reads CSVVQQRQETQYF. Here the CDR3 DNA reads TGCAGTGTTGTACAACAGCGCCAAGAGACCCAGTACTTC.

On this clonotype itself: Germline and junction disagree at one end, which may indicate a read error. The chain uses TRBV2 and TRBJ2-1; perhaps TRBD2 as D (6 bases). This CDR3 spans 13 amino acids. Germline loops: CDR1 SNHLY, CDR2 FYNNEI. The CDR3 here is CASTGGTYNEQFF. CDR3 coding DNA: TGTGCCAGCACCGGCGGGACCTATAATGAGCAGTTCTTC.

Concerning this clonotype itself: A junction boundary mismatches the germline segment, possibly from a read error. The chain has TRBV20-1 and TRBJ2-1, with TRBD2 identical over 10 bases. Germline-derived CDR1 and CDR2 are DFQATT and SNEGSKA (reference sequence). This CDR3 contains 14 residues. The CDR3 DNA sequence: TGCAGTGCAGGAGCGGGAGGGCAGTGGAGGACACAGCTCTTC. This encodes CSAGAGGQWRTQLF.

On this clonotype: The conserved phenylalanine or tryptophan normally closing the CDR3 is absent here, so this likely arose from a read error. The chain employs TRBV20-1 and TRBJ2-3; 12 positions agree with TRBD2. Germline assignment: CDR1 DFQATT and CDR2 SNEGSKA (reference sequence). J lost 5 bases, V lost 3 bases, and 9 bases had no gene match. This CDR3 comprises 16 residues. CDR3 region: CSASKASGRGIDTQYL. The CDR3 nucleotides read TGCAGTGCTAGTAAGGCTAGCGGGAGGGGCATAGATACGCAGTATTTA.

Note on this clonotype: This could be a read error, since a much larger clone is one nucleotide away. This chain links TRBV7-3 with TRBJ1-1, with a tentative D call TRBD1 (6 bases). V lost 5 bases, J lost 9 bases, and 13 bases lay in between. Germline CDR1 reads SGHTA; CDR2 reads FQGTGA. The CDR3 is 12 residues long. The DNA of the CDR3 is TGTGCCAGCAGCCCCCCGGGGGCGAAAGCTTTCTTT. It specifies CASSPPGAKAFF.

The chain uses TRBV11-3 and TRBJ2-1, with TRBD2 identical over 10 bases. Germline assignment: CDR1 SGHNT and CDR2 YENEEA. The length of the CDR3 is 15 residues. CDR3 sequence (DNA): TGTGCAAGCGGCTTAGGGACTAGCGTGAGAAGTGAGCAGTTCTTC. This codes for CASGLGTSVRSEQFF.

On this clonotype itself: Since the CDR3 does not end with the conserved phenylalanine or tryptophan, this likely comes from a read error. The gene calls are TRBV10-1 and TRBJ2-7; D is tentatively TRBD1 or TRBD2 (5 bases each). CDR1 and CDR2 from the germline V gene are WNHNN and SYGVQD (reference sequence). CDR3 length equals 12 residues. The CDR3, as DNA: TGCGCCAACAGTGGGGACCGACAGAAGCAGTACTCC. This translates into CANSGDRQKQYS.

Worth noting for this clonotype: A read error may produce the germline difference seen at one junction end. CDR3 sequence: CASSPQATEKNLPLHF. The CDR3 bases are TGCGCCAGCAGCCCCCAGGCTACAGAGAAAAATTTACCCCTCCACTTT. The chain uses TRBV4-1 and TRBJ1-6; D ambiguous. This CDR3 region has 16 residues. Germline-derived CDR1 and CDR2 are MGHRA and YSYEKL.

The chain links TRBV12-3 or TRBV12-4 to TRBJ2-7; D gene ambiguous. The CDR3 is 13 residues long. CDR3 residues: CVGSLVKTYEQYF. CDR3 nucleotide sequence: TGTGTCGGCAGTTTAGTCAAAACCTACGAGCAGTACTTC.

The rearrangement links TRBV6-6 to TRBJ1-2, with D unclear. The CDR3 loop spans 13 amino acids. Germline assignment: CDR1 MNHNY and CDR2 SVGAGI (reference sequence). The V end lost 6 bases, the J end lost 4 bases, and 12 bases lay between the germline ends. CDR3 DNA sequence: TGTGCCAGCAGACCCCTGGACGGCTATGGCTACACCTTC. Translation: CASRPLDGYGYTF.